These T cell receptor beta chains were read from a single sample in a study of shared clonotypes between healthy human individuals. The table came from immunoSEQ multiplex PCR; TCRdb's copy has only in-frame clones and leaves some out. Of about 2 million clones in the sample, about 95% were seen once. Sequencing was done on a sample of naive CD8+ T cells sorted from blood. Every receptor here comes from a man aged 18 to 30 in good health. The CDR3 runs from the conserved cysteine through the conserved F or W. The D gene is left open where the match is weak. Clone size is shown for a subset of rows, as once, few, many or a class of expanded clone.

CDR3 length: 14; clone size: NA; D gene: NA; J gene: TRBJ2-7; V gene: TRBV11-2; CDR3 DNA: TGTGCCAGCAGCCCTCCGGGGCGGACATACGAGCAGTACTTC; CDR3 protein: CASSPPGRTYEQYF
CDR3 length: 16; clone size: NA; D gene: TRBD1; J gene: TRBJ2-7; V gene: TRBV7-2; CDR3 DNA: TGTGCCAGCAGCCCAGCTGGGGACAGCCGATCCTACGAGCAGTACTTC; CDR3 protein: CASSPAGDSRSYEQYF
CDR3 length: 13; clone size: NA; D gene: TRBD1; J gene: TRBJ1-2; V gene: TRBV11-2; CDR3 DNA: TGTGCCAGCAGCTTGGGGACAGGGAACGGCTACACCTTC; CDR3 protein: CASSLGTGNGYTF
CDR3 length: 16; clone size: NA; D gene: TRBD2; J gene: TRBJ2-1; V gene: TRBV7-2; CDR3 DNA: TGTGCCAGCAGCTTCGGAGTTGCGGGAGGGTACACTGAGCAGTTCTTC; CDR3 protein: CASSFGVAGGYTEQFF
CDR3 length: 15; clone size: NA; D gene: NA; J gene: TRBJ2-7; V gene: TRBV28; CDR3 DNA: TGTGCCAGCACCCAAGACAGGCAGAGCTCCTACGAGCAGTACTTC; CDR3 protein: CASTQDRQSSYEQYF
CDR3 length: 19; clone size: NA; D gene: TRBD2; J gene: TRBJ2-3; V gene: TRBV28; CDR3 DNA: TGTGCCAGCAGGACCTTTAACGGGACTAGCGGGCCTAGCACAGATACGCAGTATTTT; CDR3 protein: CASRTFNGTSGPSTDTQYF
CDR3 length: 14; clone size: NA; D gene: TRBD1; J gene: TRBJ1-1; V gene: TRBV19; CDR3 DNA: TGTGCCAGTACCCCGACAGGGGTGCCCACTGAAGCTTTCTTT; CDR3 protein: CASTPTGVPTEAFF
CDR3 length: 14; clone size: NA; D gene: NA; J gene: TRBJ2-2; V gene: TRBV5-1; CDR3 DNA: TGCGCCAGCAGCCTCCTAGCAGGCACCGGGGAGCTGTTTTTT; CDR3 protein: CASSLLAGTGELFF
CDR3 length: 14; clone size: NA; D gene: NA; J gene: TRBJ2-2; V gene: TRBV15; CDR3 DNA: TGTGCCACCAGCTCCTTAGGGGGCACCGGGGAGCTGTTTTTT; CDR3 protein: CATSSLGGTGELFF
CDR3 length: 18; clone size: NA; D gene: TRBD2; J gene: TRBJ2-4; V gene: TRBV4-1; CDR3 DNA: TGCGCCAGCAGCTTACTAGCGGGGCCTTCTCTAGCCAAAAACATTCAGTACTTC; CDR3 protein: CASSLLAGPSLAKNIQYF
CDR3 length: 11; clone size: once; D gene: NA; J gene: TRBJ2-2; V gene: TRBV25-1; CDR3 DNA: TGTGCCAGCTCGAACACCGGGGAGCTGTTTTTT; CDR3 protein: CASSNTGELFF
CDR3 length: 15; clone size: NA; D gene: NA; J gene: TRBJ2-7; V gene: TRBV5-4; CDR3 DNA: TGTGCCAGCAGCTTGGATCCTGCCTACTCCTACGAGCAGTACTTC; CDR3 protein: CASSLDPAYSYEQYF
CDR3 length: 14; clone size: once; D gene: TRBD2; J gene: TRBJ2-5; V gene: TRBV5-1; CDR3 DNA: TGCGCCAGCAGCGTTAGCGGGTACCAAGAGACCCAGTACTTC; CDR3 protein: CASSVSGYQETQYF
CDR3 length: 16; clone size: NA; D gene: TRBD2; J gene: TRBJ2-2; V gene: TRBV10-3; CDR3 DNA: TGTGCCATCAGCCCGGGACTAGCGGGGGAGACCGGGGAGCTGTTTTTT; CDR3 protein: CAISPGLAGETGELFF
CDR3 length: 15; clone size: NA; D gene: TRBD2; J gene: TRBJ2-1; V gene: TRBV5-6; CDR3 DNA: TGTGCCAGCAGCTCGATGACTAGCGGGATGGATGAGCAGTTCTTC; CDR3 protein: CASSSMTSGMDEQFF
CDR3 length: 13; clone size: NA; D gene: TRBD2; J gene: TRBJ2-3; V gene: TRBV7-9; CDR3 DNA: TGTGCCAGCAGCTTTACTAGCGACGATACGCAGTATTTT; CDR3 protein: CASSFTSDDTQYF
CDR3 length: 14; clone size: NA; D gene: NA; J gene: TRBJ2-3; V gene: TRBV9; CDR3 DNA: TGTGCCAGCAGCGTAGGACCATCCACAGATACGCAGTATTTT; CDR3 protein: CASSVGPSTDTQYF